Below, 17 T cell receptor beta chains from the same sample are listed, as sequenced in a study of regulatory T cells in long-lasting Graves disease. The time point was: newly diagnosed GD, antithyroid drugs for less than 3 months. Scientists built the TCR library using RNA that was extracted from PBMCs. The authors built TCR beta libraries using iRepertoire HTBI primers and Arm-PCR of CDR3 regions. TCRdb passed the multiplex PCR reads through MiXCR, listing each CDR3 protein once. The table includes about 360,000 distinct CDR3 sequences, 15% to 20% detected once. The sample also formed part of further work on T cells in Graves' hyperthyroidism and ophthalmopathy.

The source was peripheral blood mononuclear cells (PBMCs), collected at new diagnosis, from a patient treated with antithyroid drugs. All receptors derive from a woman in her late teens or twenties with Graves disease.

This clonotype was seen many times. CDR3 region: CASGPRMTESNQPQHF. CDR3 DNA sequence: TGTGCCAGCGGCCCGAGGATGACAGAGAGCAATCAGCCCCAGCATTTT. The J gene is TRBJ1-5, the V gene TRBV28, with D possibly matching TRBD1 (5 bases). This CDR3 has 16 amino acids. Germline values: CDR1 MDHEN, CDR2 SYDVKM. The germline V and J ends were trimmed by 8 bases and 1 base, with 18 bases remaining between them.

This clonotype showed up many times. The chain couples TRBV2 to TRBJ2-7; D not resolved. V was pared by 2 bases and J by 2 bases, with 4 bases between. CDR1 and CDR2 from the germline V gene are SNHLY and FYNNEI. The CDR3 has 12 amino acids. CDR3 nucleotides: TGTGCCAGCAGTGAAACAGCCTACGAGCAGTACTTC. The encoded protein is CASSETAYEQYF.

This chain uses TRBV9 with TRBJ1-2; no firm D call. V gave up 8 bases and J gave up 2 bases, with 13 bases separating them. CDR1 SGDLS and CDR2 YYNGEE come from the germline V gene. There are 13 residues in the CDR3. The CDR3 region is CASSPPQNYGYTF. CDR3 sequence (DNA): TGTGCCAGTTCCCCCCCACAAAACTATGGCTACACCTTC.

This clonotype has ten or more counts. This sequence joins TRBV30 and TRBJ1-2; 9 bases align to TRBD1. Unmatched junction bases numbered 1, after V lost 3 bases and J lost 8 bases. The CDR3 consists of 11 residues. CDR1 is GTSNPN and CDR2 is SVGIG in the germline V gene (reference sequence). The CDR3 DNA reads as TGTGCCTGGAGGGACAGGGGCGGCTACACCTTC. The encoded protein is CAWRDRGGYTF.

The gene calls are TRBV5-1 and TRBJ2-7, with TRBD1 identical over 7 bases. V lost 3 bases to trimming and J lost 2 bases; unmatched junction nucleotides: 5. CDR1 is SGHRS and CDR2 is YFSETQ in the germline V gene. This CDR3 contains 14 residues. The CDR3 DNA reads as TGCGCCAGCAGCTGGACAGGCCTTCCCTACGAGCAGTACTTC. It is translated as CASSWTGLPYEQYF.

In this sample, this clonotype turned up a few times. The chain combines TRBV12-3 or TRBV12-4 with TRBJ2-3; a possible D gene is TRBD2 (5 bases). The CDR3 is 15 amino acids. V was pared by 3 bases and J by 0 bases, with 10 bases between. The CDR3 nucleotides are TGTGCCAGCAGTTTGGGAGCACCAAGCACAGATACGCAGTATTTT. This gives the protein CASSLGAPSTDTQYF.

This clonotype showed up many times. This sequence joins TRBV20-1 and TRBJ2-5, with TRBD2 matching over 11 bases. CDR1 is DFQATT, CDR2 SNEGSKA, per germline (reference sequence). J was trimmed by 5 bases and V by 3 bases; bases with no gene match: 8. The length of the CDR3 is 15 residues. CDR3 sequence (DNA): TGCAGTGCTAGTGGTAGCGGGGGGGCCGGGGAGACCCAGTACTTC. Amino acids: CSASGSGGAGETQYF.

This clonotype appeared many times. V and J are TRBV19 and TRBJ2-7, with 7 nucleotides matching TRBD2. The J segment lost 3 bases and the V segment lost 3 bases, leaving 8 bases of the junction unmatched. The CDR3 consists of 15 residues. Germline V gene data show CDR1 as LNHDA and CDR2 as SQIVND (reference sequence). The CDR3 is CASSIEAGVLYEQYF. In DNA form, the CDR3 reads TGTGCCAGTAGTATCGAGGCGGGAGTGCTCTACGAGCAGTACTTC.

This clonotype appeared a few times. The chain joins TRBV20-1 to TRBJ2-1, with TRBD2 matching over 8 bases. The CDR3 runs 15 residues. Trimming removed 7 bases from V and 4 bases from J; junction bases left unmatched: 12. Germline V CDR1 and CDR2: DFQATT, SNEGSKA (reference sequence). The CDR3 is CSGEELAAKYNEQFF. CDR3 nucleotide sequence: TGCAGTGGGGAAGAACTAGCGGCCAAGTACAATGAGCAGTTCTTC.

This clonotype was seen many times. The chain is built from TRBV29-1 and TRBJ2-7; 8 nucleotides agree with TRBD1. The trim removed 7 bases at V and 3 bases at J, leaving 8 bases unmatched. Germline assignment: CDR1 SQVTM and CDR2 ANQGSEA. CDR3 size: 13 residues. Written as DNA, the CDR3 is TGCAGCGCCCGGACAGGGTTGGACTACGAGCAGTACTTC. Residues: CSARTGLDYEQYF.

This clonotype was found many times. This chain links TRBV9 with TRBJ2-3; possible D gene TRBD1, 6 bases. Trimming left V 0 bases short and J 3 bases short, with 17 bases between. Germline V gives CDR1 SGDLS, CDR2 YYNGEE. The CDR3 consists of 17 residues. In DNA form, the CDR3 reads TGTGCCAGCAGCGTAGAAGTCGCAGGGGTAGGAACAGATACGCAGTATTTT. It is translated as CASSVEVAGVGTDTQYF.

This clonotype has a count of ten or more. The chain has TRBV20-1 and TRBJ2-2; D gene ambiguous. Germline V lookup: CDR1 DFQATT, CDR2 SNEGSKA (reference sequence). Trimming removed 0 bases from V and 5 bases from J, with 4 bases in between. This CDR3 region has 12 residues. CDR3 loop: CSARDLTGELFF. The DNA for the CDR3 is TGCAGTGCTAGAGACCTTACCGGGGAGCTGTTTTTT.

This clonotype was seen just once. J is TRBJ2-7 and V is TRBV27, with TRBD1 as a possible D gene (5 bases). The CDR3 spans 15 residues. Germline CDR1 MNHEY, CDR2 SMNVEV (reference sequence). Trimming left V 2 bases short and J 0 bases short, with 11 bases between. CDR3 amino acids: CASSLKQASSYEQYF. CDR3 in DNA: TGTGCCAGCAGTTTAAAACAGGCGAGCTCCTACGAGCAGTACTTC.

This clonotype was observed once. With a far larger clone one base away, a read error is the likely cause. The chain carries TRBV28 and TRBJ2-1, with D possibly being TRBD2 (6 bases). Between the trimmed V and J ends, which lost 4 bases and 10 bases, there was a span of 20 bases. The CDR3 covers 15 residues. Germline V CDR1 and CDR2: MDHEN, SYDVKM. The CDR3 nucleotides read TGTGCCAGCAGTTCTGTGATACTAGCATCCTACGAGCAGTTCTTC. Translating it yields CASSSVILASYEQFF.

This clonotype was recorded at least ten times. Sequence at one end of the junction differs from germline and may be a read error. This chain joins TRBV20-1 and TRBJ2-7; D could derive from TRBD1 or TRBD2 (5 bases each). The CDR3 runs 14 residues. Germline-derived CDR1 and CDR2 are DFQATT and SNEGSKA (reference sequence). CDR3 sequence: CSARAGARSCEQYF. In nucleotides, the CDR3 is TGCAGTGCTAGAGCCGGGGCGCGGTCCTGCGAGCAGTACTTC.

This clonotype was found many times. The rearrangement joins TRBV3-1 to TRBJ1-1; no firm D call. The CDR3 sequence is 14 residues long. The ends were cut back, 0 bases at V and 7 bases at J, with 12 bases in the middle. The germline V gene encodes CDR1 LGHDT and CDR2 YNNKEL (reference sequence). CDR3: CASSQDWRESEAFF. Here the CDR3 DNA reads TGTGCCAGCAGCCAAGATTGGCGAGAAAGTGAAGCTTTCTTT.

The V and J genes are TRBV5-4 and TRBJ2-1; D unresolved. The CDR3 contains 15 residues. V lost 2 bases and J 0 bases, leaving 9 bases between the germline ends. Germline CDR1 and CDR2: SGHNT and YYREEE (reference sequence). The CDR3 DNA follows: TGTGCCAGCAGCTTTCCCATGGGCTCCTACAATGAGCAGTTCTTC. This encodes CASSFPMGSYNEQFF.